In its sample, the clone carrying this T cell receptor (beta chain) was seen many times. The data derive from a study of Graves' ophthalmopathy and Graves' hyperthyroidism. RNA transcripts were the template, and TCR beta CDR3 regions were amplified from them. The first-round RT-PCR employed HTBI primers together with the Qiagen OneStep RT-PCR kit. A multiplex PCR was then performed as the second round. TCRdb ran MiXCR on the multiplex PCR reads and lists one entry per CDR3 protein. The repertoire includes some 410,000 distinct CDR3 sequences, 20% to 25% of them detected once, and 2.5% to 3.5% sits in the top ten. This CDR3 region has 12 residues. Per the germline V gene, CDR1 is MNHNS and CDR2 is SASEGT. Trimming pared 8 bases from V and 6 bases from J, leaving 13 bases between.

Sequenced input: peripheral blood. V usage is TRBV6-1 and J usage is TRBJ1-1, with D uncertain. This sequence originates from a woman aged 18 to 35 with stable Graves' hyperthyroidism. CDR3 protein: CASLNIASEAFF. The CDR3 DNA follows: TGTGCCAGCTTAAATATCGCCTCTGAAGCTTTCTTT.